These 10 T cell receptor beta chains originate from one sample sequenced in a study of control samples from healthy donors and cancer patients. The data were produced by immunoSEQ multiplex PCR, yet TCRdb's version contains in-frame clones alone and is incomplete. This table has over 85,000 clones, 92% appearing once. The sample taken for sequencing was blood. These receptors were collected from a woman aged 18-30 years in good health.

The chain is built from TRBV12-3 or TRBV12-4 and TRBJ2-1, with D possibly being TRBD2 (5 bases). This CDR3 region has 9 residues. The CDR3 loop reads CADRAGEFF. CDR3 DNA sequence: TGTGCGGATAGGGCGGGCGAGTTCTTC.

The chain links TRBV30 to TRBJ1-2; D is uncertain. The germline V and J ends were trimmed by 0 bases and 8 bases, with 7 bases remaining between them. CDR3 size: 11 residues. Germline loops: CDR1 GTSNPN, CDR2 SVGIG (reference sequence). DNA of the CDR3: TGTGCCTGGAGTGTACTCCCGGGCTACACCTTC. This gives the protein CAWSVLPGYTF.

This sequence joins TRBV30 and TRBJ2-3; D uncertain. Trimming shortened V by 3 bases and J by 4 bases, and 8 bases separated the two germline ends. Germline V gene lookup returns CDR1 GTSNPN and CDR2 SVGIG (reference sequence). The CDR3 is 12 residues long. The CDR3 is CAWSLGADTQYF. The CDR3 DNA reads TGTGCCTGGAGCCTAGGAGCAGATACGCAGTATTTT.

V gene TRBV10-1 combines with J gene TRBJ1-1; 7 bases map to TRBD1. V was clipped by 4 bases and J by 7 bases; unmatched bases: 9. This CDR3 region has 14 residues. The germline V gene encodes CDR1 WNHNN and CDR2 SYGVQD (reference sequence). In DNA form, the CDR3 reads TGCGCCAGCAGTGGAACAGGGGTATCGAATGAAGCTTTCTTT. It yields the protein CASSGTGVSNEAFF.

The J gene is TRBJ2-3, the V gene TRBV5-4; 11 positions agree with TRBD2. With V trimmed by 4 bases and J by 0 bases, 4 bases remained unmatched. There are 16 residues in the CDR3. Germline V gene data show CDR1 as SGHNT and CDR2 as YYREEE (reference sequence). The CDR3 sequence: CASSTGTSGSTDTQYF. The CDR3 bases are TGTGCCAGCAGCACTGGGACTAGCGGAAGCACAGATACGCAGTATTTT.

J is TRBJ1-1 and V is TRBV7-2; no firm D call. Deletions cut 1 base from V and 1 base from J, with 13 bases between. There are 16 residues in the CDR3. Germline-derived CDR1 and CDR2 are SGHTA and FQGNSA. The CDR3 spells CASSLVIGGRNTEAFF. The CDR3 DNA reads TGTGCCAGCAGCTTAGTAATCGGAGGCAGGAACACTGAAGCTTTCTTT.

The rearrangement joins TRBV20-1 to TRBJ1-1; D gene uncertain. Germline CDR1 is DFQATT and CDR2 is SNEGSKA (reference sequence). V was cut by 3 bases and J by 2 bases, with 7 bases left in between. This CDR3 comprises 12 residues. The CDR3 loop reads CSASKGNTEAFF. CDR3 in DNA: TGCAGTGCTAGTAAAGGAAACACTGAAGCTTTCTTT.

The count of this clone is one. The chain carries TRBV7-2 and TRBJ2-3; TRBD2 aligns across 8 bases. This CDR3 has 16 amino acids. Trimming removed 3 bases from V and 6 bases from J; junction bases left unmatched: 11. Germline values: CDR1 SGHTA, CDR2 FQGNSA. CDR3 DNA: TGTGCCAGCAGCTTCCCCCCGGGAGGGCCCTGGGATACGCAGTATTTT. This sequence encodes CASSFPPGGPWDTQYF.

V usage is TRBV19 and J usage is TRBJ1-1; D is unresolved. The V and J ends lost 3 bases and 8 bases respectively, with 10 bases between them. CDR1 LNHDA and CDR2 SQIVND come from the germline V gene (reference sequence). The CDR3 runs 12 residues. This CDR3 is CASSIADGEAFF. CDR3 in DNA: TGTGCCAGTAGTATCGCTGACGGGGAAGCTTTCTTT.

This clone turned up a few times. This chain links TRBV7-2 with TRBJ2-3; D ambiguous. The V end was cut by 3 bases, the J end by 1 base, with 8 bases between. Germline assignment: CDR1 SGHTA and CDR2 FQGNSA. The CDR3 is made up of 14 amino acids. CDR3 coding DNA: TGTGCCAGCAGCTTTCTAGACGGCACAGATACGCAGTATTTT. This encodes CASSFLDGTDTQYF. Filled out from reference TRBV7-2 and TRBJ2-3, the complete variable domain reads GAGVSQSPSNKVTEKGKDVELRCDPISGHTALYWYRQSLGQGLEFLIYFQGNSAPDKSGLPSDRFSAERTGGSVSTLTIQRTQQEDSAVYLCASSFLDGTDTQYFGPGTRLTVL.